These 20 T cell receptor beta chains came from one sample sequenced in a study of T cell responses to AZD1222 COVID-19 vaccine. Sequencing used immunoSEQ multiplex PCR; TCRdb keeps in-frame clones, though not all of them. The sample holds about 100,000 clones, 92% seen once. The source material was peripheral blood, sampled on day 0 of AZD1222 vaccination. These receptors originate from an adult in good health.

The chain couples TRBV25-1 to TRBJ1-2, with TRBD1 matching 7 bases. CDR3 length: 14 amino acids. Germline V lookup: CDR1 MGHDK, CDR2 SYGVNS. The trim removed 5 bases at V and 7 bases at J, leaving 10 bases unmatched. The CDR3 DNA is TGTGCCAGCAGTCAAGCATCAAGGACAGGTGGCTACACCTTC. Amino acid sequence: CASSQASRTGGYTF.

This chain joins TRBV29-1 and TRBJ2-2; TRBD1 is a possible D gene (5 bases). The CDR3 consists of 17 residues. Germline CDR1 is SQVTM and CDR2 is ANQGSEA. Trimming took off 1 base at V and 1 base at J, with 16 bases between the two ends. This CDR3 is CSVEAPLLTGNTGELFF. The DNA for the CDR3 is TGCAGCGTTGAAGCTCCCCTATTAACAGGGAACACCGGGGAGCTGTTTTTT.

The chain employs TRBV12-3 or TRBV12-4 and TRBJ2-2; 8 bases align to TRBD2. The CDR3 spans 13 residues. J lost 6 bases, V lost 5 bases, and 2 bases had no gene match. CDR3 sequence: CASSQGLAGELFF. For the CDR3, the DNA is TGTGCCAGCAGTCAGGGACTAGCCGGGGAGCTGTTTTTT.

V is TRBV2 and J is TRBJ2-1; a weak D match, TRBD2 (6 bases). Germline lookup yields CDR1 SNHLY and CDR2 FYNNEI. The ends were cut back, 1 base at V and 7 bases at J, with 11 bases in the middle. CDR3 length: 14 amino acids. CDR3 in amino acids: CASSEEVRGNEQFF. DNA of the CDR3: TGTGCCAGCAGTGAAGAAGTCCGGGGGAATGAGCAGTTCTTC.

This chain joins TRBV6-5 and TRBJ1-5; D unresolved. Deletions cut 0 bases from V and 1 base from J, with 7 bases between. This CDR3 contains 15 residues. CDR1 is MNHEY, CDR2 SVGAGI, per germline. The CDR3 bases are TGTGCCAGCAGTTACTCAAGGACCAGCAATCAGCCCCAGCATTTT. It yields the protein CASSYSRTSNQPQHF.

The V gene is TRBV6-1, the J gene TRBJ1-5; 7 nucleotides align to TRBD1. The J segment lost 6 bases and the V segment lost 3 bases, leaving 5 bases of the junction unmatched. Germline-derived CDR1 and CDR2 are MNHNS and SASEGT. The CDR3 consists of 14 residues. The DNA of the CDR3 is TGTGCCAGCAGTGACAGGGGGGTACTTCAGCCCCAGCATTTT. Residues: CASSDRGVLQPQHF.

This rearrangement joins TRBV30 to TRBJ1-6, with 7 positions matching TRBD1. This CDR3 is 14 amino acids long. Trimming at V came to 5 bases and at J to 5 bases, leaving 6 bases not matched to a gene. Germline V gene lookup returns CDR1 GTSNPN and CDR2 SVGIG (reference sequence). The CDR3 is CAWARGQDNSPLHF. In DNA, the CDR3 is TGTGCCTGGGCCCGAGGACAGGATAATTCACCCCTCCACTTT.

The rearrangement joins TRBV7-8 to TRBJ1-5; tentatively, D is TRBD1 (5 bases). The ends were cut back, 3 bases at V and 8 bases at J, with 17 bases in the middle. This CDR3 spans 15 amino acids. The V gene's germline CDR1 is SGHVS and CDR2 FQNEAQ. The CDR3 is CASSFDSGVIKPQHF. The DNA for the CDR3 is TGTGCCAGCAGCTTTGACAGTGGGGTTATCAAGCCCCAGCATTTT.

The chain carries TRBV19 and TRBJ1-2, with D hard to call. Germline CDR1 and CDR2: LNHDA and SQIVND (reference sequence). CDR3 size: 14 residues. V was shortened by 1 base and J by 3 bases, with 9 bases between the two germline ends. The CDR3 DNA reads TGTGCCAGTAGTATAGTCCCGCTGGACTATGGCTACACCTTC. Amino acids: CASSIVPLDYGYTF.

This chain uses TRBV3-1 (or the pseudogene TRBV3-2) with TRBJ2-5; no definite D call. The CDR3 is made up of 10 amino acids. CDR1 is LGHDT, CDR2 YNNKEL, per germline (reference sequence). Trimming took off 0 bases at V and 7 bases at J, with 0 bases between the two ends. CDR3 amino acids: CASSQETQYF. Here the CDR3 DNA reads TGTGCCAGCAGCCAAGAGACCCAGTACTTC.

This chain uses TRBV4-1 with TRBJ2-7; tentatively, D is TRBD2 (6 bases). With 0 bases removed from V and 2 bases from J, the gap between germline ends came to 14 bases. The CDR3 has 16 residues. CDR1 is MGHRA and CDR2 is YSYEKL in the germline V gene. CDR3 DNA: TGCGCCAGCAGCCAAGACGGAGCGGGTTTGGCCTACGAGCAGTACTTC. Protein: CASSQDGAGLAYEQYF.

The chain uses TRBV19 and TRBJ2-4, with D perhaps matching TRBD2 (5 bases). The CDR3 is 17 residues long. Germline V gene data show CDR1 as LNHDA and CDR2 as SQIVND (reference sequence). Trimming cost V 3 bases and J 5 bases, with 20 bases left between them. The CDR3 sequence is CASSIEDRGDLQNIQYF. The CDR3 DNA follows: TGTGCCAGTAGTATCGAGGACCGGGGAGATTTACAAAACATTCAGTACTTC.

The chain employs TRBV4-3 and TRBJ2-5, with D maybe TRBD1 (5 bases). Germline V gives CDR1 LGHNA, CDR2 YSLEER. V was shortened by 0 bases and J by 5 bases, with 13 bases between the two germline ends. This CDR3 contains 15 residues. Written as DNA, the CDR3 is TGCGCCAGCAGCCAAGATAGGGGTGTAGGGGAGACCCAGTACTTC. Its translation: CASSQDRGVGETQYF.

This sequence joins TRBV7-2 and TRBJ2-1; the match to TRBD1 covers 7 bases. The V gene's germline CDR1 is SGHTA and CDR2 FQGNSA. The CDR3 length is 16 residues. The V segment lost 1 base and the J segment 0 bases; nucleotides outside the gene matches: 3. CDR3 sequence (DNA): TGTGCCAGCAGCTTAGGTTCAGGGGGCTCCTACAATGAGCAGTTCTTC. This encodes CASSLGSGGSYNEQFF.

The chain's CDR3 is CASRPGAVDGYTF. DNA of the CDR3: TGTGCCAGCCGACCGGGTGCAGTGGATGGCTACACCTTC. V and J are TRBV7-9 and TRBJ1-2; D is uncertain. V lost 8 bases, J lost 6 bases, and 16 bases lay in between. The CDR3 is 13 amino acids. Germline CDR1 reads SEHNR; CDR2 reads FQNEAQ (reference sequence).

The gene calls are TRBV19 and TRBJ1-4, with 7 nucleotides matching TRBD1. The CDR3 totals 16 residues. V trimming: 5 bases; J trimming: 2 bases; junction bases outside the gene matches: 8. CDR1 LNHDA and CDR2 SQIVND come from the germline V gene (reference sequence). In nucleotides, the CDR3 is TGTGCCAGTAGTCGACGACAGGGAGGGACTAATGAAAAACTGTTTTTT. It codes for CASSRRQGGTNEKLFF.

The CDR3 sequence: CASSYKTGANTIYF. The CDR3 DNA reads TGTGCCAGCAGCTATAAAACAGGGGCAAACACCATATATTTT. J is TRBJ1-3 and V is TRBV13; 7 bases align to TRBD1. With V trimmed by 4 bases and J by 6 bases, 6 bases remained unmatched. This CDR3 spans 14 amino acids. Germline CDR1 PRHDT, CDR2 FYEKMQ (reference sequence). The complete variable domain, with remaining parts taken from reference TRBV13 and TRBJ1-3, reads AAGVIQSPRHLIKEKRETATLKCYPIPRHDTVYWYQQGPGQDPQFLISFYEKMQSDKGSIPDRFSAQQFSDYHSELNMSSLELGDSALYFCASSYKTGANTIYFGEGSWLTVV.

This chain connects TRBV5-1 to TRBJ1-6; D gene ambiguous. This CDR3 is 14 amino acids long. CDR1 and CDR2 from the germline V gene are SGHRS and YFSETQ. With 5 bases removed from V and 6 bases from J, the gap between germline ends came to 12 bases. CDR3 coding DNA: TGCGCCAGCAGTTACACCATGGGTAATTCACCCCTCCACTTT. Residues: CASSYTMGNSPLHF.

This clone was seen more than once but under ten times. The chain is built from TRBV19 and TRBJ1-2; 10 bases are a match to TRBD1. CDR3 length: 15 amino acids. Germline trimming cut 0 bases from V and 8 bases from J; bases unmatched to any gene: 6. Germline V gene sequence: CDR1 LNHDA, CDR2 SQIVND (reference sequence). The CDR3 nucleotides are TGTGCCAGTAGTATAGATTGGGGGACAGGGGACGGCTACACCTTC. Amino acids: CASSIDWGTGDGYTF.

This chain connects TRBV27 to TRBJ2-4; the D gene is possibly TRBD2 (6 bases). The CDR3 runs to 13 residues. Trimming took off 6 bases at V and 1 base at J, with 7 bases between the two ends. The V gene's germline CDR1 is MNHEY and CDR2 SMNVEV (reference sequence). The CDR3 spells CASREGAKNIQYF. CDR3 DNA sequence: TGTGCCAGCAGGGAGGGGGCCAAAAACATTCAGTACTTC.